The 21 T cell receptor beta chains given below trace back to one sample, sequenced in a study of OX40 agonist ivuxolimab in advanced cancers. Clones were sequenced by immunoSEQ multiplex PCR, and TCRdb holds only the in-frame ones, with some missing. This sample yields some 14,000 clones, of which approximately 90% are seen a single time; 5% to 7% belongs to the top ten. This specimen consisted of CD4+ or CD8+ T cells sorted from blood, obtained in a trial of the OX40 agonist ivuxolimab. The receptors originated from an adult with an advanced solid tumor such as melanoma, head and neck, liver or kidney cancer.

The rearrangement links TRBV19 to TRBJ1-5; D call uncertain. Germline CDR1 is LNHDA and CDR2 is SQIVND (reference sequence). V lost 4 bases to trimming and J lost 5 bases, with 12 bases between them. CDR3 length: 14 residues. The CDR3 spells CASSTYTSDQPQHF. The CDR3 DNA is TGTGCCAGTAGTACGTACACGAGTGATCAGCCCCAGCATTTT.

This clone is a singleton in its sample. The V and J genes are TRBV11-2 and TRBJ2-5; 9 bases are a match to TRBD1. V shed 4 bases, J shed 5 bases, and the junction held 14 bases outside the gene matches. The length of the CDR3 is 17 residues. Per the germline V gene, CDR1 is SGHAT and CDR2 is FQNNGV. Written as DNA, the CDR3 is TGTGCCAGCAGCTCCTACAGATGGACAGGGGAAGGTGAGACCCAGTACTTC. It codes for CASSSYRWTGEGETQYF.

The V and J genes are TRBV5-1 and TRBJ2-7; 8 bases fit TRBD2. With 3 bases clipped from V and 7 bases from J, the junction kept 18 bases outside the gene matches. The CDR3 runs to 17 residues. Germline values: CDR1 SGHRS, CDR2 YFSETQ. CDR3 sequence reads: CASSSLSAGGLSTEQYF. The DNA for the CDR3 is TGCGCCAGCAGCTCCCTTTCGGCGGGGGGTCTTTCTACGGAGCAGTACTTC.

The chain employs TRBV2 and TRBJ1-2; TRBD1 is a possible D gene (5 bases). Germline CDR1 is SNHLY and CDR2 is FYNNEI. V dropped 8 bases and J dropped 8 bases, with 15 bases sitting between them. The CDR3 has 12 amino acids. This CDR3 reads CASSPGTGGYTF. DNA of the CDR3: TGTGCCAGCTCGCCAGGGACGGGGGGCTACACCTTC.

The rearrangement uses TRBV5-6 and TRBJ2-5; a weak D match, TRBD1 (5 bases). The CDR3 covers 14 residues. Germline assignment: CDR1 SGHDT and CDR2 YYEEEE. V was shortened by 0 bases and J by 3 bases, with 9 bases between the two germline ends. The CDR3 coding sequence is TGTGCCAGCAGCTTGGATGCCAGGGAAGAGACCCAGTACTTC. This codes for CASSLDAREETQYF.

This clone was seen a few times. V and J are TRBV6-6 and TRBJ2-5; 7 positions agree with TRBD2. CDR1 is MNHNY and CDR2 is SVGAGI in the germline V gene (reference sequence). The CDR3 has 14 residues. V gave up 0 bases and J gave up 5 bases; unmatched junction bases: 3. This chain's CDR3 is CASSYSEGGETQYF. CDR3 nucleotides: TGTGCCAGCAGTTACTCGGAGGGAGGGGAGACCCAGTACTTC.

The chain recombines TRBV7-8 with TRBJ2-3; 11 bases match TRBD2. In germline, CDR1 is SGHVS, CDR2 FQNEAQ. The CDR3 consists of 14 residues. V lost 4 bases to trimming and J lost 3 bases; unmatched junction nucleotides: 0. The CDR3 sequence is CASSSSGGTDTQYF. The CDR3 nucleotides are TGTGCCAGCAGCTCTAGCGGGGGGACAGATACGCAGTATTTT.

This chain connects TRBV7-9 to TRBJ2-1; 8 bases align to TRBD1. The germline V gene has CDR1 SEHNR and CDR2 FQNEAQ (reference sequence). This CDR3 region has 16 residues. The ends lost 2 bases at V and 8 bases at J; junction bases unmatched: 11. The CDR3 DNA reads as TGTGCCAGCAGCTTACAGGGGGCCTTTCAGGGGGATGAGCAGTTCTTC. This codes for CASSLQGAFQGDEQFF.

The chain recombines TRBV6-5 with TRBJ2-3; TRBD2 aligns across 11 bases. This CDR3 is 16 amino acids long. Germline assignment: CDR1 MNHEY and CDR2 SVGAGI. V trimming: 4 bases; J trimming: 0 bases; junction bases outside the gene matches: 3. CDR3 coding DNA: TGTGCCAGCAGTTGGGGGACTAGCGGTAGCACAGATACGCAGTATTTT. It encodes CASSWGTSGSTDTQYF.

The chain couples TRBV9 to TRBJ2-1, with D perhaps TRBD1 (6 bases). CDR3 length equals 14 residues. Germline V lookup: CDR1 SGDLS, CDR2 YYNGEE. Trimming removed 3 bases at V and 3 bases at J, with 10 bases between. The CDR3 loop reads CASSAVQGYNEQFF. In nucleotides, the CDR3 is TGTGCCAGCAGCGCCGTACAGGGCTACAATGAGCAGTTCTTC.

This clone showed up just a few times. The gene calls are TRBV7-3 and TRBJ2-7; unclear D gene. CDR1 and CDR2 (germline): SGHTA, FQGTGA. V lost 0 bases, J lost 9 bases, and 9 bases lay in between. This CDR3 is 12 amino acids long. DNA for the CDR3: TGTGCCAGCAGCTTAACGTCGAGACGGCAGTACTTC. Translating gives CASSLTSRRQYF.

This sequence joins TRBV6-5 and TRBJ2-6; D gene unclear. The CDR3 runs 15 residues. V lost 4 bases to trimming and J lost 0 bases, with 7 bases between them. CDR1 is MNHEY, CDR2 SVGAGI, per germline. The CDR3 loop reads CASSLASSGANVLTF. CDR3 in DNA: TGTGCCAGCAGTTTGGCGAGCTCTGGGGCCAACGTCCTGACTTTC.

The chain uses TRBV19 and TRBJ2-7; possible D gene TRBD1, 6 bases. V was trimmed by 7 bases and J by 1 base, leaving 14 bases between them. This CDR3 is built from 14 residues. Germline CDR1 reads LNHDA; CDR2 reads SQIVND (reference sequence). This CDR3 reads CASKTGTTSYEQYF. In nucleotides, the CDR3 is TGTGCCAGTAAAACCGGGACAACGTCCTACGAGCAGTACTTC.

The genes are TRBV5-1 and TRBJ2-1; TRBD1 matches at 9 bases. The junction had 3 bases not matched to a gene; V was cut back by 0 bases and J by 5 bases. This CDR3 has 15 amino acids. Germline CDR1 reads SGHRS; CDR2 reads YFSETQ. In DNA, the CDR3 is TGCGCCAGCAGCTTGGGACAGGGGGTTAACAATGAGCAGTTCTTC. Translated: CASSLGQGVNNEQFF. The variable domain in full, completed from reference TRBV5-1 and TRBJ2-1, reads KAGVTQTPRYLIKTRGQQVTLSCSPISGHRSVSWYQQTPGQGLQFLFEYFSETQRNKGNFPGRFSGRQFSNSRSEMNVSTLELGDSALYLCASSLGQGVNNEQFFGPGTRLTVL.

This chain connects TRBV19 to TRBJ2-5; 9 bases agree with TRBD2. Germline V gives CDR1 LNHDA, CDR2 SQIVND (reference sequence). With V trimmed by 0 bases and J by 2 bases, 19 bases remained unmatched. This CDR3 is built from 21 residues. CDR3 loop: CASSIDGLVRASGVKQETQYF. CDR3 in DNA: TGTGCCAGTAGTATAGATGGACTCGTGAGGGCTAGCGGGGTTAAACAAGAGACCCAGTACTTC.

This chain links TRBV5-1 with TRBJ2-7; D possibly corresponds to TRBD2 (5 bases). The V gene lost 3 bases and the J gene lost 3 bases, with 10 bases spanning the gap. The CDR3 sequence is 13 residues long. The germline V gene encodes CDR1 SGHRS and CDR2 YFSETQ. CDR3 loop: CASSSNRDYEQYF. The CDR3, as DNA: TGCGCCAGCAGCTCGAACCGGGACTACGAGCAGTACTTC.

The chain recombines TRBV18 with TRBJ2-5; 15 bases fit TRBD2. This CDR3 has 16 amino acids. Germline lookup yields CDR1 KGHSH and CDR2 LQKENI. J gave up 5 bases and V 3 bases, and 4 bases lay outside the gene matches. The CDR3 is CASSPGLAGGDETQYF. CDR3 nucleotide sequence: TGTGCCAGCTCACCGGGACTAGCGGGGGGTGACGAGACCCAGTACTTC.

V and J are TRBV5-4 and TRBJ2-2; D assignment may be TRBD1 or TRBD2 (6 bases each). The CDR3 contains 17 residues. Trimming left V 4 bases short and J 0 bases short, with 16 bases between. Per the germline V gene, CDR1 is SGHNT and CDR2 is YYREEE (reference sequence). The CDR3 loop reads CASSPGAGGSNTGELFF. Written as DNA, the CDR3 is TGTGCCAGCAGCCCCGGCGCCGGGGGCTCGAACACCGGGGAGCTGTTTTTT.

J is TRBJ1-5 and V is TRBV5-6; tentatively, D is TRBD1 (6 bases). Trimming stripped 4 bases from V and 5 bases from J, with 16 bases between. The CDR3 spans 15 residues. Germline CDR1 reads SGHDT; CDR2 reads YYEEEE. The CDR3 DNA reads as TGTGCCAGCAGCGCAATGGGGGCCGGGGATCAGCCCCAGCATTTT. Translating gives CASSAMGAGDQPQHF.

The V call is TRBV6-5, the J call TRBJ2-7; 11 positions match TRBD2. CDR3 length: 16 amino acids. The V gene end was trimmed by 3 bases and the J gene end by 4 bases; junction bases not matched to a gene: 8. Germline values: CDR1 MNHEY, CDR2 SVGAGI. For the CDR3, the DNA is TGTGCCAGCAGTTATGGTAATAGCGGGGGGGAGTACGAGCAGTACTTC. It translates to CASSYGNSGGEYEQYF.

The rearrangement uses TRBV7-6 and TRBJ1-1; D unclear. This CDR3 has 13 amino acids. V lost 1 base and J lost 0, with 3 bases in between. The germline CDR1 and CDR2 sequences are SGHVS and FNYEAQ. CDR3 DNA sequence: TGTGCCAGCAGCTTAGGAATGAACACTGAAGCTTTCTTT. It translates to CASSLGMNTEAFF.